This T cell receptor beta chain appears in the sequencing data of a study of OX40 agonist ivuxolimab in advanced cancers. Study in general: At 0.01 to 10 mg/kg, ivuxolimab was administered intravenously to patients every 2 weeks. Three partial responders included one hepatocellular carcinoma patient and two cutaneous melanoma patients.

The CDR3 is made up of 12 amino acids. V lost 5 bases, J lost 7 bases, and 12 bases lay in between. Germline V CDR1 and CDR2: GTSNPN, SVGIG (reference sequence). Profiled with immunoSEQ multiplex PCR; TCRdb holds only in-frame clones, not every one. The sample contains 40,000 to 60,000 clones, about 90% of which appear only once. The clonotype was recovered from an adult with an advanced solid tumor such as melanoma, head and neck, liver or kidney cancer. The sequences come from CD4+ or CD8+ T cells sorted from blood, collected in a trial of the OX40 agonist ivuxolimab. The V and J genes are TRBV30 and TRBJ2-1, with D hard to call. The chain's CDR3 is CAWAWSWNEQFF. The CDR3 bases are TGTGCCTGGGCCTGGTCTTGGAATGAGCAGTTCTTC.